What follows are 20 T cell receptor beta chains derived from one specimen sequenced in a study of radiation and T cells in renal cell carcinoma. Produced via immunoSEQ multiplex PCR; TCRdb's table is partial and in-frame only. The table shows about 78,000 clones, with roughly 87% occurring only once. Time point reported: blood 4 weeks post-SBRT, at nephrectomy. Indicated treatment: 15 Gy SBRT to primary tumor, nephrectomy 4 weeks later. Specimen: blood, collected from a patient whose treatment included radiotherapy and nephrectomy. These receptors were obtained from a woman in her seventies with renal cell carcinoma.

The genes are TRBV7-6 and TRBJ2-7; 8 nucleotides agree with TRBD1. V dropped 3 bases and J dropped 3; count of bases not matched to a gene: 7. CDR3 size: 15 residues. Per the germline V gene, CDR1 is SGHVS and CDR2 is FNYEAQ. CDR3 in amino acids: CASSLDGQGLYEQYF. The CDR3 DNA is TGTGCCAGCAGCTTGGACGGACAGGGACTCTACGAGCAGTACTTC. The complete variable domain, with remaining parts taken from reference TRBV7-6 and TRBJ2-7, reads GAGVSQSPRYKVTKRGQDVALRCDPISGHVSLYWYRQALGQGPEFLTYFNYEAQQDKSGLPNDRFSAERPEGSISTLTIQRTEQRDSAMYRCASSLDGQGLYEQYFGPGTRLTVT.

V and J are TRBV19 and TRBJ2-1, with D possibly being TRBD2 (6 bases). Germline-derived CDR1 and CDR2 are LNHDA and SQIVND (reference sequence). V was shortened by 3 bases and J by 0 bases, with 12 bases between the two germline ends. There are 16 residues in the CDR3. DNA of the CDR3: TGTGCCAGTAGTATGAGGAGGGGTATCTCCTACAATGAGCAGTTCTTC. It specifies CASSMRRGISYNEQFF.

This clone occurred once. The V gene is TRBV5-1, the J gene TRBJ2-1; TRBD2 aligns across 15 bases. The CDR3 consists of 18 residues. J was trimmed by 1 base and V by 4 bases; bases with no gene match: 6. Germline V CDR1 and CDR2: SGHRS, YFSETQ. The CDR3 is CASSEGLAGGRSYNEQFF. The CDR3 region has the DNA TGCGCCAGCAGCGAGGGACTAGCGGGGGGTCGTTCCTACAATGAGCAGTTCTTC. The complete variable domain, with remaining parts taken from reference TRBV5-1 and TRBJ2-1, reads KAGVTQTPRYLIKTRGQQVTLSCSPISGHRSVSWYQQTPGQGLQFLFEYFSETQRNKGNFPGRFSGRQFSNSRSEMNVSTLELGDSALYLCASSEGLAGGRSYNEQFFGPGTRLTVL.

V usage is TRBV7-2 and J usage is TRBJ1-2, with TRBD1 matching 9 bases. V lost 2 bases, J lost 6 bases, and 1 base stayed unmatched. The germline CDR1 and CDR2 sequences are SGHTA and FQGNSA. The CDR3 runs to 13 residues. CDR3 bases: TGTGCCAGCAGCTTACGGACAGGGGATGGCTACACCTTC. Translation gives CASSLRTGDGYTF.

This chain connects TRBV28 to TRBJ1-2; D unclear. This CDR3 contains 16 residues. The germline CDR1 and CDR2 sequences are MDHEN and SYDVKM. With 2 bases removed from V and 2 bases from J, the gap between germline ends came to 15 bases. The CDR3 region is CASSLIPDKTNYGYTF. In DNA form, the CDR3 reads TGTGCCAGCAGTTTAATTCCCGACAAGACAAACTATGGCTACACCTTC.

V usage is TRBV29-1 and J usage is TRBJ2-3; 9 bases are shared with TRBD2. The CDR3 is 12 residues long. J lost 5 bases, V lost 4 bases, and 1 base had no gene match. Germline V gives CDR1 SQVTM, CDR2 ANQGSEA. The CDR3 spells CSVVAGEDTQYF. In DNA, the CDR3 is TGCAGCGTTGTAGCGGGGGAAGATACGCAGTATTTT.

This clone was observed a few times. The chain joins TRBV7-9 to TRBJ1-6; possibly TRBD1 for D (6 bases). The CDR3 spans 13 residues. V was pared by 1 base and J by 10 bases, with 8 bases between. Germline lookup yields CDR1 SEHNR and CDR2 FQNEAQ (reference sequence). This CDR3 is CASSLEGGSPLHF. CDR3 bases: TGTGCCAGCAGCTTAGAGGGGGGCTCACCCCTCCACTTT.

This chain joins TRBV6-1 and TRBJ1-2, with D maybe TRBD1 (6 bases). This CDR3 is 13 amino acids long. Looked up from germline, CDR1 is MNHNS and CDR2 is SASEGT. Deletions cut 3 bases from V and 8 bases from J, with 13 bases between. CDR3 DNA sequence: TGTGCCAGCAGTGATTCAGGGGCCTTCGGCTACACCTTC. The encoded protein is CASSDSGAFGYTF.

This sequence joins TRBV7-6 and TRBJ2-3, with 7 bases that match TRBD2. V was pared by 1 base and J by 2 bases, with 6 bases of the junction left unmatched. The CDR3 sequence is 16 residues long. The germline V gene has CDR1 SGHVS and CDR2 FNYEAQ. The CDR3 nucleotides read TGTGCCAGCAGCTTAGGCTGGGACTACTACACAGATACGCAGTATTTT. This encodes CASSLGWDYYTDTQYF.

V usage is TRBV19 and J usage is TRBJ2-7, with a possible D match to TRBD1 (5 bases). Trimming took 2 bases from V and 3 from J, leaving 14 bases between them. CDR1 LNHDA and CDR2 SQIVND come from the germline V gene (reference sequence). The CDR3 has 15 residues. The CDR3 is CASSISGSGDYEQYF. The CDR3 DNA sequence: TGTGCCAGTAGTATATCAGGGTCAGGAGACTACGAGCAGTACTTC.

This sequence joins TRBV30 and TRBJ1-2, with a weak D call TRBD1 (5 bases). Germline lookup yields CDR1 GTSNPN and CDR2 SVGIG (reference sequence). V lost 5 bases and J lost 5, with 12 bases in between. The CDR3 has 12 amino acids. DNA for the CDR3: TGTGCCTGGGGAGCTGGGGCGTATGGCTACACCTTC. It encodes CAWGAGAYGYTF.

The J gene is TRBJ1-3, the V gene TRBV7-9; D call uncertain. Germline V gene data show CDR1 as SEHNR and CDR2 as FQNEAQ (reference sequence). This CDR3 comprises 14 residues. V was cut by 4 bases and J by 2 bases, with 9 bases left in between. The CDR3 region is CASSSLGPGNTIYF. The CDR3 DNA reads as TGTGCCAGCAGCTCCCTGGGTCCTGGAAACACCATATATTTT.

The rearrangement joins TRBV7-9 to TRBJ1-2; D not resolved. The V and J ends lost 2 bases and 8 bases respectively, with 12 bases between them. Germline V CDR1 and CDR2: SEHNR, FQNEAQ (reference sequence). The CDR3 contains 13 residues. The CDR3 region is CASSLPSIGGYTF. In DNA, the CDR3 is TGTGCCAGCAGCTTACCCAGTATAGGAGGCTACACCTTC.

This chain uses TRBV19 with TRBJ1-6; a possible D gene is TRBD1 (6 bases). Germline-derived CDR1 and CDR2 are LNHDA and SQIVND (reference sequence). The CDR3 sequence is 15 residues long. V shed 7 bases and J shed 9 bases, with 19 bases lying between them. For the CDR3, the DNA is TGTGCCAGTACCCACAGGGCAGGGATCGGTTCACCCCTCCACTTT. This sequence encodes CASTHRAGIGSPLHF.

The CDR3 loop reads CASSESLISTEAFF. CDR3 sequence (DNA): TGTGCCAGCAGTGAATCATTAATCAGCACTGAAGCTTTCTTT. This sequence joins TRBV25-1 and TRBJ1-1; no clear D. Germline V gene lookup returns CDR1 MGHDK and CDR2 SYGVNS. This CDR3 has 14 amino acids. Trimming left V 1 base short and J 4 bases short, with 10 bases between. Full variable domain (rest looked up from reference TRBV25-1 and TRBJ1-1): EADIYQTPRYLVIGTGKKITLECSQTMGHDKMYWYQQDPGMELHLIHYSYGVNSTEKGDLSSESTVSRIRTEHFPLTLESARPSHTSQYLCASSESLISTEAFFGQGTRLTVV.

The chain is built from TRBV29-1 and TRBJ1-1, with 7 bases lining up with TRBD1. The CDR3 is 13 residues long. V lost 3 bases, J lost 4 bases, and 5 bases stayed unmatched. Per germline, CDR1 SQVTM and CDR2 ANQGSEA. CDR3 sequence reads: CSVDQGVGTEAFF. CDR3 bases: TGCAGCGTTGATCAGGGGGTGGGCACTGAAGCTTTCTTT.

Remarks on this clone: The sample contains more than one DNA sequence encoding this CDR3. CDR3 region: CASSQGEGTYEQYF. The DNA for the CDR3 is TGTGCCAGCAGCCAAGGGGAGGGCACCTACGAGCAGTACTTC. V is TRBV4-2 and J is TRBJ2-7; 7 nucleotides line up with TRBD2. The junction had 2 bases not matched to a gene; V was cut back by 1 base and J by 2 bases. The CDR3 runs 14 residues. Germline V gives CDR1 LGHNA, CDR2 YNFKEQ.

There are a few counts of this clone. The chain links TRBV2 to TRBJ2-5, with 11 bases that match TRBD2. The CDR3 is 15 amino acids. V shed 4 bases, J shed 0 bases, and the junction held 1 base outside the gene matches. Germline-derived CDR1 and CDR2 are SNHLY and FYNNEI. This CDR3 reads CASSGTSGYQETQYF. The DNA for the CDR3 is TGTGCCAGCAGTGGGACTAGCGGGTACCAAGAGACCCAGTACTTC.

The chain has TRBV27 and TRBJ1-4, with a possible D match to TRBD1 (5 bases). V gave up 8 bases and J gave up 7 bases, with 17 bases separating them. Germline lookup yields CDR1 MNHEY and CDR2 SMNVEV (reference sequence). The CDR3 has 14 residues. CDR3: CASRPVGEVEKLFF. The CDR3 bases are TGTGCCAGCCGCCCCGTAGGGGAAGTTGAAAAACTGTTTTTT.

V and J are TRBV7-6 and TRBJ1-1, with D uncertain. The CDR3 consists of 13 residues. Trimming took 1 base from V and 1 from J, leaving 4 bases between them. CDR1 and CDR2 (germline): SGHVS, FNYEAQ. CDR3 DNA: TGTGCCAGCAGCTTAGGTCAGAACACTGAAGCTTTCTTT. Its protein is CASSLGQNTEAFF.